The T cell receptor (beta chain) described here comes from a study of cytomegalovirus exposure and HLA in healthy donors. Researchers ran the PCR with 60 Vbeta and 13 Jbeta primers. The protocol was immunoSEQ multiplex PCR, while the TCRdb copy is restricted to in-frame clones and leaves out a portion. The sample gives approximately 130,000 clones, 65% to 85% of which show up once; roughly 1.8% is in the top ten. Per the germline V gene, CDR1 is MNHNY and CDR2 is SVGAGI (reference sequence). The V and J ends lost 7 bases and 7 bases respectively, with 23 bases between them. This CDR3 contains 16 residues.

The chain joins TRBV6-6 to TRBJ1-5, with D perhaps matching TRBD1 (6 bases). The source is a woman in her 40s in good health and CMV-seronegative. The source material was PBMCs. DNA of the CDR3: TGTGCCAGCACTTCCCTTACCCAGGCAGGGGACCAGCCCCAGCATTTT. It translates to CASTSLTQAGDQPQHF.